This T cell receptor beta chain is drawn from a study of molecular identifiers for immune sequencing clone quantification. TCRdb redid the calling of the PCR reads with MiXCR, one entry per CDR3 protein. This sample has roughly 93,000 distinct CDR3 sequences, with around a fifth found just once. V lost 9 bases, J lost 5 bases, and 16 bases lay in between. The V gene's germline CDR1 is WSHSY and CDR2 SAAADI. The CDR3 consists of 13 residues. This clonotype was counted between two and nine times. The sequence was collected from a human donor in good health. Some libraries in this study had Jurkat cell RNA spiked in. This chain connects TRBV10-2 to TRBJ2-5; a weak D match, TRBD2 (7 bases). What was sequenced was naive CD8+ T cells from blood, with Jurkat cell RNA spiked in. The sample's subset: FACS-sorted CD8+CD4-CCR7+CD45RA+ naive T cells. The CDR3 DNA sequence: TGCGCCAGTGCGCCGGGGGGCATGGAGACCCAGTACTTC. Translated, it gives CASAPGGMETQYF.